The entry that follows covers one T cell receptor beta chain sequence. Its specificity is unknown. This sample was taken from a study of T and B cells in COVID-19 patients. The overall study: The recovered patients had mostly mild to moderate COVID-19 with outpatient management. Active-infection patients were older, median roughly 67 years, than recovered patients, median approximately 35 years. The study's findings and limits: Highly clonal in active COVID-19, TRB repertoires exceeded healthy-donor diversity and richness at recovery. There were 2,000 to 3,000 TCR clusters exclusive to the recovered cohort, some 30 with low generation probability.

Each TRB amplification used about 230-550 ng of genomic DNA from blood. Germline lookup yields CDR1 SGHRS and CDR2 YFSETQ. This CDR3 spans 14 amino acids. V was clipped by 4 bases and J by 5 bases, with 15 bases between them. BIOMED2 TRB-A/B primer pools were used in multiplex TRB PCR. MiXCR was run by TCRdb on the multiplex PCR reads, yielding one entry per CDR3 protein. The data contain under 4,500 distinct CDR3 sequences, approximately 25% of them seen just once; the ten biggest clones take up 20% to 25%. The clonotype originates from a human donor with active COVID-19. Material: blood. The chain employs TRBV5-1 and TRBJ2-5; TRBD1 or TRBD2 may be the D gene (6 bases each). CDR3 DNA: TGCGCCAGCAGCACGGGGGCAGGGAGGGAGACCCAGTACTTC. Amino acid sequence: CASSTGAGRETQYF.